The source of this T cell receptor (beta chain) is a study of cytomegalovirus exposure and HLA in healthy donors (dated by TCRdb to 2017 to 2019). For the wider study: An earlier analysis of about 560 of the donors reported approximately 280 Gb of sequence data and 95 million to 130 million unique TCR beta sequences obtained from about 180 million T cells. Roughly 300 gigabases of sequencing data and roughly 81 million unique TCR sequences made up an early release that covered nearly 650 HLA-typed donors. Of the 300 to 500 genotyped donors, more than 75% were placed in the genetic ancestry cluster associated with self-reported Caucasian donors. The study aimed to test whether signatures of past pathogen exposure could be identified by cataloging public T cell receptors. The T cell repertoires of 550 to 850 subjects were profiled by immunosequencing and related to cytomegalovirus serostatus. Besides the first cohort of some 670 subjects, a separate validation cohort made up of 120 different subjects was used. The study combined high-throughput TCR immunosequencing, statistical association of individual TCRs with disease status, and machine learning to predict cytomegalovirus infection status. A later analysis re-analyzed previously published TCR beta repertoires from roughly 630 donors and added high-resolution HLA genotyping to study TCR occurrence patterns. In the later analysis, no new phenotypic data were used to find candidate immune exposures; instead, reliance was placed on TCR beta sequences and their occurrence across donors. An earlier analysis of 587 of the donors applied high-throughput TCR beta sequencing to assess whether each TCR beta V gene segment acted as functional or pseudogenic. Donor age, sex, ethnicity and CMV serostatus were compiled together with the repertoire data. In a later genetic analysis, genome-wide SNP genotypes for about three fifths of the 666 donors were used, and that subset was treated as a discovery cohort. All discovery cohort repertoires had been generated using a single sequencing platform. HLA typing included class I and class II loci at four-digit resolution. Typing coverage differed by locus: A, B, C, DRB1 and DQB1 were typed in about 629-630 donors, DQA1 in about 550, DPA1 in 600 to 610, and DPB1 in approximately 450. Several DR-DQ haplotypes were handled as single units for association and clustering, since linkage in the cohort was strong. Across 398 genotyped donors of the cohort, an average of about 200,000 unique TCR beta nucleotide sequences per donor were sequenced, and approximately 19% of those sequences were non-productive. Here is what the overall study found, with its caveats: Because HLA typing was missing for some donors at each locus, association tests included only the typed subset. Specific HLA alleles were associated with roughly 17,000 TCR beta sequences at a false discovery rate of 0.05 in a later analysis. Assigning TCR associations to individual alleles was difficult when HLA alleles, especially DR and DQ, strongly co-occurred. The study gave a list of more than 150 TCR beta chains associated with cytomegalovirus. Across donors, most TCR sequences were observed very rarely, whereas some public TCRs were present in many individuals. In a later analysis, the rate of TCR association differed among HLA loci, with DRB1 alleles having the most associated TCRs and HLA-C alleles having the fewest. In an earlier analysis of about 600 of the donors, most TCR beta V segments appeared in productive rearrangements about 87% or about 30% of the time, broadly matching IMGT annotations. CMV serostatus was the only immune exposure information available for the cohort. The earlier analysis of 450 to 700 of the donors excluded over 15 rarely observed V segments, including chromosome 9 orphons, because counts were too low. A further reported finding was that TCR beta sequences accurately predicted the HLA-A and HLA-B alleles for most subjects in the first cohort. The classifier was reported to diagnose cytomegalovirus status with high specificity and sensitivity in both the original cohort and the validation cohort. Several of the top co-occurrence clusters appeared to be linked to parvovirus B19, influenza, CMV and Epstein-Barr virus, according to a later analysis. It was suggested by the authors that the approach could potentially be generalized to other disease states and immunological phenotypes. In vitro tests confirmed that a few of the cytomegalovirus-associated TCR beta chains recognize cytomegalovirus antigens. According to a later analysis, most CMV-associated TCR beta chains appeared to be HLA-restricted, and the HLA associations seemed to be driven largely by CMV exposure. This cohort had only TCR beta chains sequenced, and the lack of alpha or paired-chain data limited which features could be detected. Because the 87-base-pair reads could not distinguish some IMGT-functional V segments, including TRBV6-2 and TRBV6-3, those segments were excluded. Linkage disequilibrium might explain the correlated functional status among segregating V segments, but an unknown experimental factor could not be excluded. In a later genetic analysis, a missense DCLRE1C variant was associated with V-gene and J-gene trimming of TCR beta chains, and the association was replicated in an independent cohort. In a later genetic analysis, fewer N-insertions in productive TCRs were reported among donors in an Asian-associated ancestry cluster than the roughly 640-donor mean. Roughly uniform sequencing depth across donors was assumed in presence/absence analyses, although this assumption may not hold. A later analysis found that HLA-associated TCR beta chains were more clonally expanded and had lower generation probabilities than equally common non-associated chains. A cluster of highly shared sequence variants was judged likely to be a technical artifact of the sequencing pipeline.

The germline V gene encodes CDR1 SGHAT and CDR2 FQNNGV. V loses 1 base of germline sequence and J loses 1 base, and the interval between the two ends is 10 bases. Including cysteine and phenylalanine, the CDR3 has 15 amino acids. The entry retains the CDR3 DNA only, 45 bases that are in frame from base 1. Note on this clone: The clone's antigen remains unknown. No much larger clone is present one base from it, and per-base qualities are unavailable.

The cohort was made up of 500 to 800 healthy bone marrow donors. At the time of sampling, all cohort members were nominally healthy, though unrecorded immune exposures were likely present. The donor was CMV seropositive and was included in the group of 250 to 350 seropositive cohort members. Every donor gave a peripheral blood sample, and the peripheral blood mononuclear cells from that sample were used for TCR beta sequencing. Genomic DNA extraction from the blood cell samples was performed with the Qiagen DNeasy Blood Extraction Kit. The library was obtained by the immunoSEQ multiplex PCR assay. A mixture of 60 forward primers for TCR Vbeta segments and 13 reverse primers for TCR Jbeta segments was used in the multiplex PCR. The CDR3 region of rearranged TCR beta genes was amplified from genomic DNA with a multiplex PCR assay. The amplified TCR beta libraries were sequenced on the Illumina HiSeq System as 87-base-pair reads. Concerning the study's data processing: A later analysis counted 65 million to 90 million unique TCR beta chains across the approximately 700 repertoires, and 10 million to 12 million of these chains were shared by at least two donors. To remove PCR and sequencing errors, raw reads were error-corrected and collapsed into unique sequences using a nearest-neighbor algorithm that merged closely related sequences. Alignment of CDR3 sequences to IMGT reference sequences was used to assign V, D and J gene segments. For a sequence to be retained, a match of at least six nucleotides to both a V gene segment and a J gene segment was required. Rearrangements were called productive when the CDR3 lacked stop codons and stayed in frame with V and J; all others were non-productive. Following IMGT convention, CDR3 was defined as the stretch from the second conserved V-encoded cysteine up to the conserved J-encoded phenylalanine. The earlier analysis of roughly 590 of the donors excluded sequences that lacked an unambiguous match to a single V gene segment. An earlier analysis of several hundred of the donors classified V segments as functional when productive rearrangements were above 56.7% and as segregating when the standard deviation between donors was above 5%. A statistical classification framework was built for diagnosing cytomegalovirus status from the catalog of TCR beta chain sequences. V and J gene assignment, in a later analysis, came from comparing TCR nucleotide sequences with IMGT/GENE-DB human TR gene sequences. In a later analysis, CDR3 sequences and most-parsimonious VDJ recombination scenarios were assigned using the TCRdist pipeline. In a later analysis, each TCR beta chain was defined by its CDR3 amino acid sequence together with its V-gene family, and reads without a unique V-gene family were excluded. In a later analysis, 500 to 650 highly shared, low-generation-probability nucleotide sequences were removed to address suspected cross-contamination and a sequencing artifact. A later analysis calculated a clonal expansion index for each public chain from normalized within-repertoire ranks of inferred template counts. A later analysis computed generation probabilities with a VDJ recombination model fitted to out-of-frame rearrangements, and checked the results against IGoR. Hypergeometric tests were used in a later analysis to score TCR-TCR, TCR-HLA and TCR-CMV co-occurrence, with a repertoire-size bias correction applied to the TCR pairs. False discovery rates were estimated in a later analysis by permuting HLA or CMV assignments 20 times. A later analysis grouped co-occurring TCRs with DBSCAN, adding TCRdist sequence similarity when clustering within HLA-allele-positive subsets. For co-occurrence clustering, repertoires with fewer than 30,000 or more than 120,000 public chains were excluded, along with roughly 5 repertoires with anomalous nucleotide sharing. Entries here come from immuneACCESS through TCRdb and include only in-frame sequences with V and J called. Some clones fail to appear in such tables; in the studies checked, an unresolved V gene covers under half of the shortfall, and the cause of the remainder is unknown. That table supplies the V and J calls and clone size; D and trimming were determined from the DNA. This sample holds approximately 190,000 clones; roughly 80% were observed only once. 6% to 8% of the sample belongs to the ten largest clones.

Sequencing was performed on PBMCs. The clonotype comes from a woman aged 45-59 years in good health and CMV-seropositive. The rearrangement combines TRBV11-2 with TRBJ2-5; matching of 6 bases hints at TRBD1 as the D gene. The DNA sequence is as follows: TGTGCCAGCAGCTTAGCCCCGACAGGCCAAGAGACCCAGTACTTC. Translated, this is CASSLAPTGQETQYF. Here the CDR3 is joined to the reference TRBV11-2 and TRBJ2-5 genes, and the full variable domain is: EAGVAQSPRYKIIEKRQSVAFWCNPISGHATLYWYQQILGQGPKLLIQFQNNGVVDDSQLPKDRFSAERLKGVDSTLKIQPAKLEDSAVYLCASSLAPTGQETQYFGPGTRLLVL.